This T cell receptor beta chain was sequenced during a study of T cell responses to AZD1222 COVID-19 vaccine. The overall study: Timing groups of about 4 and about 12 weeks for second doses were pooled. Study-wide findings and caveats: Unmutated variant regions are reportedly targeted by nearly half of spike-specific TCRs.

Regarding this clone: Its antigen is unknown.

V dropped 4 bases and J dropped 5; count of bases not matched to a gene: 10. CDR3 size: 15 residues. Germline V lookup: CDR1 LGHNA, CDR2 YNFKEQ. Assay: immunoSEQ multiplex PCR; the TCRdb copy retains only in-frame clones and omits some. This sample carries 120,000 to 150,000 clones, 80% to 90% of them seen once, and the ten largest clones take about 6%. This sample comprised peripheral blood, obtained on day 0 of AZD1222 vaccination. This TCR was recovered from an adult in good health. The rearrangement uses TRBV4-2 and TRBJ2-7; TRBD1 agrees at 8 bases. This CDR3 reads CASSRTGSGSNEQYF. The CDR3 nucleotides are TGTGCCAGCAGCCGGACAGGGTCTGGTTCCAACGAGCAGTACTTC.